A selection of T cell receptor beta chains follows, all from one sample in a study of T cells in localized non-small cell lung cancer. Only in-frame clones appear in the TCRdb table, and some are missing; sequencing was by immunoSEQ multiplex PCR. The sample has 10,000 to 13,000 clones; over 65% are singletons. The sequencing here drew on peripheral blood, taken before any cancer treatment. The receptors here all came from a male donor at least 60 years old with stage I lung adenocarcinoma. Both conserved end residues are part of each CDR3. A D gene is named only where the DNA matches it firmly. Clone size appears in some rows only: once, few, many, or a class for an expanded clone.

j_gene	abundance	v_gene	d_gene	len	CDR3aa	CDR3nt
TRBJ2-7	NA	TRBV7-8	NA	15	CASSLLAESSYEQYF	TGTGCCAGCAGCTTATTGGCAGAAAGCTCCTACGAGCAGTACTTC
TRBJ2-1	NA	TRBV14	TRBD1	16	CASSAGGTGRGDEQFF	TGTGCCAGCAGCGCAGGGGGGACAGGCCGGGGCGATGAGCAGTTCTTC
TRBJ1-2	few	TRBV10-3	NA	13	CAISKDDNYGYTF	TGTGCCATCAGTAAGGATGATAACTATGGCTACACCTTC
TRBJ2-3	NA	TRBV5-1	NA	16	CASSPGGTTSTDTQYF	TGCGCCAGCAGCCCCGGTGGAACAACTAGCACAGATACGCAGTATTTT
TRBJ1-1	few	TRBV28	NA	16	CASTLGGGGSGTEAFF	TGTGCCAGCACCCTAGGGGGGGGCGGTTCTGGGACTGAAGCTTTCTTT
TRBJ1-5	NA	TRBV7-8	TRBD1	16	CASSLSGTGGNQPQHF	TGTGCCAGCAGCTTATCGGGGACAGGGGGCAATCAGCCCCAGCATTTT
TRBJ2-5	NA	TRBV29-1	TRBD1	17	CSVEGRQGEGREETQYF	TGCAGCGTTGAAGGCCGCCAGGGGGAAGGTCGAGAAGAGACCCAGTACTTC
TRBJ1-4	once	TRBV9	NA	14	CASSVVSGEGELFF	TGTGCCAGCAGCGTAGTCTCAGGGGAGGGGGAACTGTTTTTT
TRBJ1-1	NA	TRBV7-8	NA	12	CASSPGPTEAFF	TGTGCCAGCAGCCCTGGGCCCACTGAAGCTTTCTTT
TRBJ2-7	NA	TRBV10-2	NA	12	CASGLRGHEQYF	TGCGCCAGCGGCCTTCGGGGGCACGAGCAGTACTTC
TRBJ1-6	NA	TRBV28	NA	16	CASSFRGTERNSPLHF	TGTGCCAGCAGTTTTAGAGGGACTGAAAGAAATTCACCCCTCCACTTT
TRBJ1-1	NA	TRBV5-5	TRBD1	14	CASSRQGMNTEAFF	TGTGCCAGCAGCAGACAGGGGATGAACACTGAAGCTTTCTTT
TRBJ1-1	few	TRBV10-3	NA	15	CAISENGGRNTEAFF	TGTGCCATCAGTGAGAACGGGGGGAGGAACACTGAAGCTTTCTTT
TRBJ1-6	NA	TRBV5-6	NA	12	CASTGDRSPLHF	TGTGCCAGCACAGGAGATCGGTCACCCCTCCACTTT
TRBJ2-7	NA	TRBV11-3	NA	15	CASSPGLASSYEQYF	TGTGCCAGCAGCCCCGGTCTAGCGAGCTCCTACGAGCAGTACTTC
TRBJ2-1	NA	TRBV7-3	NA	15	CASSIGVSSYNEQFF	TGTGCCAGCAGCATCGGGGTGAGCTCCTACAATGAGCAGTTCTTC
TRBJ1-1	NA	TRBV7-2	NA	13	CASGEGGNTEAFF	TGTGCCAGCGGCGAAGGGGGGAACACTGAAGCTTTCTTT
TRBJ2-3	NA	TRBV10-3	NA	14	CAIRFSESTDTQYF	TGTGCCATCAGATTCAGCGAAAGCACAGATACGCAGTATTTT
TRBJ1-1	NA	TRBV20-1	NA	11	CSASLNTEAFF	TGCAGTGCTAGCCTGAACACTGAAGCTTTCTTT
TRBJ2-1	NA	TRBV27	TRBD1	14	CASSTRWTGGGQFF	TGTGCCAGCAGTACTCGGTGGACAGGGGGAGGGCAGTTCTTC
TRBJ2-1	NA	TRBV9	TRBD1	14	CASSAGTGLNEQFF	TGTGCCAGCAGCGCCGGGACAGGGCTCAATGAGCAGTTCTTC
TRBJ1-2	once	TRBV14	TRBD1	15	CASSQSRQGGRGYTF	TGTGCCAGCAGCCAATCACGACAGGGCGGCCGTGGCTACACCTTC
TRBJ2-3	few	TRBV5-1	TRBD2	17	CASSAGLAGFSTDTQYF	TGCGCCAGCAGCGCGGGACTAGCGGGCTTTAGCACAGATACGCAGTATTTT
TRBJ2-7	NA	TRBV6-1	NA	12	CASSEGFYEQYF	TGTGCCAGCAGTGAGGGGTTCTACGAGCAGTACTTC
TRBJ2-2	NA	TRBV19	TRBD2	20	CASSMSGSGGLRTNTGELFF	TGTGCCAGTAGTATGTCCGGTAGCGGGGGCCTCCGAACGAACACCGGGGAGCTGTTTTTT
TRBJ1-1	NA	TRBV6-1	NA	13	CASKDYRNTEAFF	TGTGCCAGCAAGGACTATCGGAACACTGAAGCTTTCTTT
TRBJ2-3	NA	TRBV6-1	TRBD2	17	CASSDRLSRGGIDTQYF	TGTGCCAGCAGTGACCGCCTCTCCCGGGGGGGGATAGATACGCAGTATTTT
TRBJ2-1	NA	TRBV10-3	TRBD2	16	CAISESSGGASNEQFF	TGTGCCATCAGTGAGTCGAGCGGGGGGGCCTCAAATGAGCAGTTCTTC